The clone carrying this T cell receptor (beta chain) has at least ten counts. Diagnostic decisions used clinical symptoms, serum thyroxine and TRAb, thyroid ultrasound and orbital computed tomography. This entry comes from a study of T cells in Graves' hyperthyroidism and ophthalmopathy. TCR beta CDR3 region amplification was performed from RNA transcripts. TCR CDR3 regions were first amplified by RT-PCR with HTBI primers. MiXCR was run by TCRdb on the multiplex PCR reads, yielding one entry per CDR3 protein. The table records hundreds of thousands of distinct CDR3 sequences, 14% of them present only once. This TCR came from a woman younger than 30 with Graves' hyperthyroidism. The sample taken for sequencing was blood.

CDR3 in DNA: TGCAGTGCTAGAGATATACAGGCGAACACTGAAGCTTTCTTT. It translates to CSARDIQANTEAFF. This sequence joins TRBV20-1 and TRBJ1-1; a weak D match, TRBD1 (5 bases). Germline CDR1 and CDR2: DFQATT and SNEGSKA (reference sequence). The V end was cut by 0 bases, the J end by 1 base, with 9 bases between. CDR3 length: 14 residues.